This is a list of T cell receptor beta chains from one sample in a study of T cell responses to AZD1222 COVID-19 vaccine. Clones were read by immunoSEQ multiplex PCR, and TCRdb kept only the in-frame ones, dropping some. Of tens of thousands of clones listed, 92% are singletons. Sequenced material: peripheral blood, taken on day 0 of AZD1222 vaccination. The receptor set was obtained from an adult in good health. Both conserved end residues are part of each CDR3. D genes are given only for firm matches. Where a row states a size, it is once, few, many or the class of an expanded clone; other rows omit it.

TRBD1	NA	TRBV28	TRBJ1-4	CASSPRGGWEKLFF	TGTGCCAGCAGTCCCCGAGGGGGCTGGGAAAAACTGTTTTTT
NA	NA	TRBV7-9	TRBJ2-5	CASSLVSFRETQYF	TGTGCCAGCAGCTTAGTTAGCTTTCGAGAGACCCAGTACTTC
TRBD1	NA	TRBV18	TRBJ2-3	CASSPRAGGSADTQYF	TGTGCCAGCTCACCACGTGCAGGGGGCTCAGCAGATACGCAGTATTTT
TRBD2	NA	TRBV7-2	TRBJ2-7	CASSLRREENEQYF	TGTGCCAGCAGCTTAAGACGGGAGGAGAACGAGCAGTACTTC
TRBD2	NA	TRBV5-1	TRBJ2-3	CASSSGLAGTDTQYF	TGCGCCAGCAGCTCGGGACTAGCGGGGACAGATACGCAGTATTTT
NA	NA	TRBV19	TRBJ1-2	CASSMNRDHSITF	TGTGCCAGTAGTATGAACAGGGACCACTCCATCACCTTC
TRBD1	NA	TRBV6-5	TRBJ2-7	CASSLDRGLYEQYF	TGTGCCAGCAGTTTAGACAGGGGCCTTTACGAGCAGTACTTC
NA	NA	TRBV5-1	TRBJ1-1	CASSLVGSNTEAFF	TGCGCCAGCAGCTTGGTTGGCTCGAACACTGAAGCTTTCTTT
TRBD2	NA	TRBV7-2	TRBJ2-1	CASRSGGSYNEQFF	TGTGCCAGCAGAAGCGGGGGATCCTACAATGAGCAGTTCTTC
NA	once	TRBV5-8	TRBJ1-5	CASSFNRALNQPQHF	TGTGCCAGCAGCTTTAATAGGGCGCTAAATCAGCCCCAGCATTTT
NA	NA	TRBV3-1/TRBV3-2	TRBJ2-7	CASSRDGSYEQYF	TGTGCCAGCAGCCGGGACGGCTCCTACGAGCAGTACTTC
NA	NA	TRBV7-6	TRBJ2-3	CASSLGASRTDTQYF	TGTGCCAGCAGCTTAGGTGCGAGCCGGACAGATACGCAGTATTTT
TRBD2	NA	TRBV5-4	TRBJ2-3	CASSGLAGATDTQYF	TGTGCCAGCAGCGGACTAGCGGGAGCGACAGATACGCAGTATTTT
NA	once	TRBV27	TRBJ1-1	CASSLFATNTEAFF	TGTGCCAGCAGTTTATTTGCTACGAACACTGAAGCTTTCTTT
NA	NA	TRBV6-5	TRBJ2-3	CASSPRINTDTQYF	TGTGCCAGCAGCCCCAGGATTAACACAGATACGCAGTATTTT
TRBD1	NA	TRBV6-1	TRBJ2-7	CASSLLGQGAGEQYF	TGTGCCAGCAGTCTACTAGGACAGGGGGCGGGCGAGCAGTACTTC
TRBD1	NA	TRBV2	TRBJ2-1	CASSDDRGSYNEQFF	TGTGCCAGCAGTGATGACAGGGGTTCCTACAATGAGCAGTTCTTC
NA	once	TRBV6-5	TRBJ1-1	CASKDRNTEAFF	TGTGCCAGCAAGGACAGGAACACTGAAGCTTTCTTT
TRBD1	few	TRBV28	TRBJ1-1	CASRLPGQTNTEAFF	TGTGCCAGCAGGCTTCCGGGACAGACTAACACTGAAGCTTTCTTT
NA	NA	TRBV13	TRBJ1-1	CASSSRTENTEAFF	TGTGCCAGCAGCTCCCGGACAGAGAACACTGAAGCTTTCTTT
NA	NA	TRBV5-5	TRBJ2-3	CASRNDLAADTQYF	TGTGCCAGCAGGAATGATCTAGCCGCAGATACGCAGTATTTT
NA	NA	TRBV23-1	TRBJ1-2	CASTKWGEKFNYGYTF	TGCGCCAGCACAAAGTGGGGCGAAAAATTCAACTATGGCTACACCTTC
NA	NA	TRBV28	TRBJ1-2	CASSPSIQGVFGYTF	TGTGCCAGCAGTCCCTCAATCCAGGGTGTTTTTGGCTACACCTTC
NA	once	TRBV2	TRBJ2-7	CASRPEEYEQYF	TGTGCCAGCCGACCCGAGGAATACGAGCAGTACTTC
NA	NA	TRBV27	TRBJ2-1	CATSGIYNEQFF	TGTGCCACCTCGGGGATTTACAATGAGCAGTTCTTC
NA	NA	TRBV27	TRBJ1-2	CASREGGPRYGYTF	TGTGCCAGCAGAGAGGGAGGGCCAAGATATGGCTACACCTTC
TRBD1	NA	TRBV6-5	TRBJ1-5	CASSSESGGKPQHF	TGTGCCAGCAGTTCCGAATCAGGGGGCAAGCCCCAGCATTTT
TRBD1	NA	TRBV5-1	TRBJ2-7	CASSLPQDRDEQYF	TGCGCCAGCAGCTTGCCCCAGGACAGGGACGAGCAGTACTTC
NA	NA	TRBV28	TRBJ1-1	CASSLFRVGTEAFF	TGTGCCAGCAGTTTATTCAGGGTTGGCACTGAAGCTTTCTTT
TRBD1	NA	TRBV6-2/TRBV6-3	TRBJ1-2	CASSDRGRGVQGYTF	TGTGCCAGCAGCGATAGGGGGCGAGGAGTGCAAGGCTACACCTTC
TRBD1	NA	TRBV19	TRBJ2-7	CASGQGLAYEQYF	TGTGCCAGTGGACAGGGGCTCGCCTACGAGCAGTACTTC
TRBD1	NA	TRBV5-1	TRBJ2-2	CASSLGQGAGELFF	TGCGCCAGCAGCCTAGGACAGGGGGCCGGGGAGCTGTTTTTT
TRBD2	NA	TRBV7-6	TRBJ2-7	CASSLAQSSGRGEQYF	TGTGCCAGCAGCTTAGCGCAGTCTAGCGGGAGGGGCGAGCAGTACTTC
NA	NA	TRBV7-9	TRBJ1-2	CASSLSASGYTF	TGTGCCAGCAGCTTGTCTGCGTCTGGCTACACCTTC
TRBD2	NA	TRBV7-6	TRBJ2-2	CASSLATLGLAGAGTGELFF	TGTGCCAGCAGCTTAGCGACCCTGGGACTAGCGGGAGCCGGCACCGGGGAGCTGTTTTTT
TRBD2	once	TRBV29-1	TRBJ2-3	CSVGIAGATDTQYF	TGCAGCGTTGGGATAGCGGGAGCCACAGATACGCAGTATTTT
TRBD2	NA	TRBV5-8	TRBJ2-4	CASSLRVGAGLAKNIQYF	TGTGCCAGCAGCTTGAGAGTTGGAGCGGGATTGGCCAAAAACATTCAGTACTTC
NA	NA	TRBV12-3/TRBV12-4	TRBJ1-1	CASSPQMNTEAFF	TGTGCCAGCAGTCCCCAAATGAACACTGAAGCTTTCTTT
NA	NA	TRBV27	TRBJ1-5	CASSTTYRINQPQHF	TGTGCCAGCAGTACAACTTACAGGATCAATCAGCCCCAGCATTTT
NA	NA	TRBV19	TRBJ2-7	CASSIEAGLTYEQYF	TGTGCCAGTAGTATTGAAGCAGGCTTGACCTACGAGCAGTACTTC
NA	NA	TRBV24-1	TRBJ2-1	CATSDRSRTTSNEQFF	TGTGCCACCAGTGACCGTAGCCGCACGACTTCCAATGAGCAGTTCTTC
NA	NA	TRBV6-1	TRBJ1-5	CASSESGGFAKNQPQHF	TGTGCCAGCAGTGAATCAGGAGGGTTCGCGAAAAATCAGCCCCAGCATTTT
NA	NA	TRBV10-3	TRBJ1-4	CAISESDEKLFF	TGTGCCATCAGTGAGTCTGATGAAAAACTGTTTTTT
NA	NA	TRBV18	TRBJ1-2	CASSPPSKGNYGYTF	TGTGCCAGCTCACCACCGTCAAAGGGGAACTATGGCTACACCTTC
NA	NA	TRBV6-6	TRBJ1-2	CASSYSERGSGYTF	TGTGCCAGCAGTTACTCGGAAAGGGGCAGCGGCTACACCTTC